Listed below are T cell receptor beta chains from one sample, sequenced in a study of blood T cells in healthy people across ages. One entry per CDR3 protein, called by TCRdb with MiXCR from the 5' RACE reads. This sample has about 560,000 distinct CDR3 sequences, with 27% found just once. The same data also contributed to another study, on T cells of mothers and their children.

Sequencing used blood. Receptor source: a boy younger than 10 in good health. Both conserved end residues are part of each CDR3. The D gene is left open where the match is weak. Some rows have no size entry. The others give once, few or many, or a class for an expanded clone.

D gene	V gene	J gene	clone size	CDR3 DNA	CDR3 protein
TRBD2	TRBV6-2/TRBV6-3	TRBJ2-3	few	TGTGCCAGCAACCGGGAGGTGAAGTATTTT	CASNREVKYF
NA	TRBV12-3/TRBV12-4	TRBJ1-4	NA	TGTGCCAGCACCGGAGGACAGTTTTCGACTAATGAAAAACTGTTTTTT	CASTGGQFSTNEKLFF
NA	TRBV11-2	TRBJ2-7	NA	TGTGCCAGCAGCTCCCAACCACTAGACATCACCTACGAGCAGTACTTC	CASSSQPLDITYEQYF
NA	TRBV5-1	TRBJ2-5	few	TGCGCCAGCAGCTTCGGGGTCCTAGCCCAAGAGACCCAGTACTTC	CASSFGVLAQETQYF
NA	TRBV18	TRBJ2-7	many	TGTGCCAGCTCACCACTTGCGGGTCCCGGGTCCTACGAGCAGTACTTC	CASSPLAGPGSYEQYF
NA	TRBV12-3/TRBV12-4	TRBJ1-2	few	TGTGCCAGCAGTCGCCAGAGGGGCTACACCTTC	CASSRQRGYTF
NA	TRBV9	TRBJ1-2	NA	TGTGCCAGCAGCCTACCTGGGAATTTGGGCTACACCTTC	CASSLPGNLGYTF
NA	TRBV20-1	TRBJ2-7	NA	TGCAGTGCTAGAGACCGGGACAAAAACTCCTACGAGCAGTACTTC	CSARDRDKNSYEQYF
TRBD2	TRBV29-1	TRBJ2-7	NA	TGCAGCGTTGACGGGGGGAACAGACCGGACGAGCAGTACTTC	CSVDGGNRPDEQYF
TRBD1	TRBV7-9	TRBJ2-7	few	TGTGCCAGCAGCCGACAGGGATCGGGGACGTACGAGCAGTACTTC	CASSRQGSGTYEQYF
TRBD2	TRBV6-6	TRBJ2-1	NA	TGTGCCAGCAGCCCTCGGGGGGGCTTATCCTACAATGAGCAGTTCTTC	CASSPRGGLSYNEQFF
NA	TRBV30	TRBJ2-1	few	TGTGCCTGGAGTGGCGGGACCTACAATGAGCAGTTCTTC	CAWSGGTYNEQFF
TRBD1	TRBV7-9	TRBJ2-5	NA	TGTGCCAGCAGCATGGGACAGGGGCTTGAGACCCAGTACTTC	CASSMGQGLETQYF
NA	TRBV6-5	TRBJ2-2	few	TGTGCCAGCAGTCCCCGGACTTCGAACACCGGGGAGCTGTTTTTT	CASSPRTSNTGELFF
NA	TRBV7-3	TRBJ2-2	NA	TGTGCCAGCAGCTTACATCGCCGGGCGAACACCGGGGAGCTGTTTTTT	CASSLHRRANTGELFF
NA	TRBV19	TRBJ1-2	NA	NA	CASSIWGTGASHFF
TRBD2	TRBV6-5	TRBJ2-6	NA	TGTGCCAGCAGTTACCTAGCGGGGGGCCCCCCCTCTGGGGCCAACGTCCTGACTTTC	CASSYLAGGPPSGANVLTF
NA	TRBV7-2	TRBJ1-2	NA	TGTGCCAGCAGCTTAATTTACACGAGCTATGGCTACACCTTC	CASSLIYTSYGYTF
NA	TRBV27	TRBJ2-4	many	TGTGCCAGCAGCTTAGGCGGGGCCAAAAACATTCAGTACTTC	CASSLGGAKNIQYF
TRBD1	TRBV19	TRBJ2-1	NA	TGTGCCAGTAGTCTCCGGGACAGGGCCAATGAGCAGTTCTTC	CASSLRDRANEQFF
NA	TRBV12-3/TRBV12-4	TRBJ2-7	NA	TGTGCCAGCAGTCTTAGGGAGCAGTACTTC	CASSLREQYF
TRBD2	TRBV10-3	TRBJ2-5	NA	TGTGCCATCAGACCGGGACTAGAGGGAGGGACCCAGTACTTC	CAIRPGLEGGTQYF
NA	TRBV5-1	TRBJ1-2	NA	TGCGCCAGCAGCTCCCGGACGAAGGATGGCTACACCTTC	CASSSRTKDGYTF
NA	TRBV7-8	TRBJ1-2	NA	TGTGCCAGCAGCCCCAAGGGGCGAGCTAACTATGGCTACACCTTC	CASSPKGRANYGYTF
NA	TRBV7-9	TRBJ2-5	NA	TGTGCCAGCAGCATACTCGCCCGGCAAGAGACCCAGTACTTC	CASSILARQETQYF
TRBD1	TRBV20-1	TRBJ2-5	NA	TGCAGTGCTAGCCCCAGGGGGCCGAACGACCAGTACTTC	CSASPRGPNDQYF
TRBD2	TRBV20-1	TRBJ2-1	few	TGCAGTGCTACCGCTAGCGGGAGGGCTGCCTACAATGAGCAGTTCTTC	CSATASGRAAYNEQFF
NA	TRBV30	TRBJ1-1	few	TGTGCCTGGAATACCGAAGGGGGCACTGAAGCTTTCTTT	CAWNTEGGTEAFF
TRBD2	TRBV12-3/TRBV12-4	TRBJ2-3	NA	TGTGCCAGCAGTTCTTTCCTAGCGGGTATAGATACGCAGTATTTT	CASSSFLAGIDTQYF
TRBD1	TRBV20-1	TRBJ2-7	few	TGCAGTGCCTCCGACAGGGGGTATGCCTACGAGCAGTACTTC	CSASDRGYAYEQYF
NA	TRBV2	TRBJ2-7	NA	TGTGCCAGCAGTGAACAGGGCCCCAACGAGCAGTACTTC	CASSEQGPNEQYF
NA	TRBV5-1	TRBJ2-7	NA	TGCGCCAGCAGCCCAAGACAGCCCTACGAGCAGTACTTC	CASSPRQPYEQYF
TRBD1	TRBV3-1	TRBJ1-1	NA	TGTGCCAGCAGCCCTACCGACAGGGGGAACACTGAAGCTTTCTTT	CASSPTDRGNTEAFF
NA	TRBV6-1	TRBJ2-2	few	TGTGCCAGCAGTGAACGGGCACTGAACACCGGGGAGCTGTTTTTT	CASSERALNTGELFF
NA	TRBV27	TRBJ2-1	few	TGTGCCAGCAGTTTATCTCTCGACGGGAACAATGAGCAGTCCTTC	CASSLSLDGNNEQSF
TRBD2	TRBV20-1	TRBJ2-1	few	TGCAGTGCTAGACCGGGGGGGCAGTACAATGAGCAGTTCTTC	CSARPGGQYNEQFF
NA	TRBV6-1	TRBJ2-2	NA	TGTGCCAGCAGTGCCGGACACCCGAACACCGGGGAGCTGTTTTTT	CASSAGHPNTGELFF
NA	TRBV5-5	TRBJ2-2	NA	TGTGCCAGCAGCCTGCTCTACCCGAACACCGGGGAGCTGTTTTTT	CASSLLYPNTGELFF
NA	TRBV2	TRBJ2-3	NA	TGTGCCAGCAGTGGGTCGGCGGGATTTATAGATACGCAGTATTTT	CASSGSAGFIDTQYF
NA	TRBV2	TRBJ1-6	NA	TGTGCCAGCAGTGCCTCTTATGGGGGGTATAATTCACCCCTCCACTTT	CASSASYGGYNSPLHF
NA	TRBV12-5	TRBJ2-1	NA	TGTGCTAGTGGCCCCGCTCTTGAGCAGTTCTTC	CASGPALEQFF